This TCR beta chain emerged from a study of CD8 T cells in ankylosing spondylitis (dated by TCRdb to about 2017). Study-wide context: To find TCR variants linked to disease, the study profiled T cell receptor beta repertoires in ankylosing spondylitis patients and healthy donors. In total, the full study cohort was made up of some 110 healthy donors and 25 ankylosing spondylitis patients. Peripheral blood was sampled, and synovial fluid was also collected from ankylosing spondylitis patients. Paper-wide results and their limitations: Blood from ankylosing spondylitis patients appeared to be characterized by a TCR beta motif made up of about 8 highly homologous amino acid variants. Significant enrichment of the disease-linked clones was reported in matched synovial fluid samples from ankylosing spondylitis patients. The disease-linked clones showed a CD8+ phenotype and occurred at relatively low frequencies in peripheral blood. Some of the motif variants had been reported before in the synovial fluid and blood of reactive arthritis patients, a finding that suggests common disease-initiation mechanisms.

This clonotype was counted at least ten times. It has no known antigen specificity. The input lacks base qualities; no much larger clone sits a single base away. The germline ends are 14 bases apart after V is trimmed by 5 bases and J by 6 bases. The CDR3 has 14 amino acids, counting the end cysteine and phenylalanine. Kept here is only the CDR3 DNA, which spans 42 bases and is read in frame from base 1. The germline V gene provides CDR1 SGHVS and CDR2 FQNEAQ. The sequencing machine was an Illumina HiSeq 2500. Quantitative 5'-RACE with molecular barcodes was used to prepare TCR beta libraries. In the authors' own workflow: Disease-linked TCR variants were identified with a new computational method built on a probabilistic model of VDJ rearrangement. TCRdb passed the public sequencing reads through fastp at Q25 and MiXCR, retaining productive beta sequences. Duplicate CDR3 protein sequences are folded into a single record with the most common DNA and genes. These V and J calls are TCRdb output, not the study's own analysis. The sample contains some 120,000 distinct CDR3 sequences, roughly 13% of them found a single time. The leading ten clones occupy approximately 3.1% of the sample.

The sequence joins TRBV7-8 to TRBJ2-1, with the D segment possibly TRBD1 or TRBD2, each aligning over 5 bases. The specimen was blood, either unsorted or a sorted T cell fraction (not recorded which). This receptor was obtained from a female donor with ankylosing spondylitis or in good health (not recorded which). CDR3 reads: CASSLQGRLNEQFF. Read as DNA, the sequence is TGTGCCAGCAGCCTTCAGGGACGTCTCAATGAGCAGTTCTTC.